This entry features one TCR beta chain sequence. This sample stems from a study of blood T cell repertoires in COVID-19. Overall study: The United States, Italy and Spain provided the acute and convalescent COVID-19 samples.

Trimming took 7 bases from V and 1 from J, leaving 14 bases between them. CDR3 size: 14 residues. Germline V gives CDR1 SNHLY, CDR2 FYNNEI. Original handling: From reference gene primer amplification, estimates of nucleated cell counts were derived. Clones were sequenced by immunoSEQ multiplex PCR, and TCRdb holds only the in-frame ones, with some missing. Clone size and the V and J calls come from that table; the DNA yielded D and trimming. The profile covers about 200,000 clones, with 80% appearing a single time and around 5.1% taken by the ten largest. The sample consisted of peripheral blood. The clonotype originates from a woman aged 70-85 years with acute or convalescent COVID-19. The chain links TRBV2 to TRBJ2-7, with D possibly TRBD2 on 6 matching bases. DNA for the CDR3: TGTGCCAGCAAAAATGAGCGGGCGTCCTACGAGCAGTACTTC. It yields the protein CASKNERASYEQYF.